Each of the 20 T cell receptor beta chains below was sequenced from the same sample in a study of CXCR3-negative and CXCR3-positive naive CD8 T cells (dated by TCRdb to the late 2010s). Sequenced on a NextSeq 550. The Human TCR Profiling Kit (MiLaboratory) was used to make UMI-labeled 5' RACE TRB cDNA libraries. Reads reprocessed by TCRdb are summarized as one entry per CDR3 protein sequence, and DNA is absent. The table for this sample shows 40,000 to 55,000 distinct CDR3 sequences. The ten biggest clones cover 1.5% to 2% of the sample. Source material: naive CXCR3- CD8+ T cells from blood. Interpreted using the paper, the cell subset or site label stands for: CD45RO-CCR7+CD27+CD95- naive CD8+ T cells lacking CXCR3 (TNR3-). The source of these receptors is a human donor in good health. Some clones in this sample may be carry-over from other donors' samples.

CDR3 sequence reads: CASSVDGSGYEQYF. The V and J genes are TRBV9 and TRBJ2-7; the D gene TCRdb calls, TRBD2, cannot be checked with no DNA. Per germline, CDR1 SGDLS and CDR2 YYNGEE. The CDR3 runs 14 residues. Combining the CDR3 with reference TRBV9 and TRBJ2-7 gives the whole variable domain DSGVTQTPKHLITATGQRVTLRCSPRSGDLSVYWYQQSLDQGLQFLIQYYNGEERAKGNILERFSAQQFPDLHSELNLSSLELGDSALYFCASSVDGSGYEQYFGPGTRLTVT.

The gene calls are TRBV11-3 and TRBJ2-5. The CDR3 runs 13 residues. Germline lookup yields CDR1 SGHNT and CDR2 YENEEA. CDR3: CASSLANSETQYF. Full variable domain (remainder filled in from reference TRBV11-3 and TRBJ2-5): EAGVVQSPRYKIIEKKQPVAFWCNPISGHNTLYWYLQNLGQGPELLIRYENEEAVDDSQLPKDRFSAERLKGVDSTLKIQPAELGDSAVYLCASSLANSETQYFGPGTRLLVL.

CDR3: CASTFSGLFYNEQFF. The chain has TRBV27 and TRBJ2-1; TCRdb lists TRBD2, though no DNA is available to test this call. The CDR3 loop spans 15 amino acids. The germline gives CDR1 MNHEY, CDR2 SMNVEV (reference sequence).

The gene calls are TRBV13 and TRBJ2-3; the D call of TRBD2 rests on TCRdb alone, since no DNA is present to check it. Germline assignment: CDR1 PRHDT and CDR2 FYEKMQ (reference sequence). The CDR3 has 15 residues. This chain's CDR3 is CASSLAGGPPDTQYF.

The CDR3 sequence is CSGGQGGTEAFF. The V call is TRBV29-1, the J call TRBJ1-1; the D call of TRBD1 rests on TCRdb alone, since no DNA is present to check it. Germline CDR1 is SQVTM and CDR2 is ANQGSEA. The CDR3 contains 12 residues. Based on the CDR3 plus reference TRBV29-1 and TRBJ1-1, the full variable domain is SAVISQKPSRDICQRGTSLTIQCQVDSQVTMMFWYRQQPGQSLTLIATANQGSEATYESGFVIDKFPISRPNLTFSTLTVSNMSPEDSSIYLCSGGQGGTEAFFGQGTRLTVV.

The V call is TRBV7-9, the J call TRBJ1-1. The CDR3 sequence is 12 residues long. From germline, CDR1 is SEHNR and CDR2 FQNEAQ (reference sequence). The CDR3 region is CASSLLGTEAFF.

The chain uses TRBV7-6 and TRBJ2-3; the D call of TRBD1 rests on TCRdb alone, since no DNA is present to check it. Germline values: CDR1 SGHVS, CDR2 FNYEAQ. CDR3 size: 16 residues. The CDR3 region is CASSWDRGNMDDTQYF.

This clonotype is labeled medium-sized based on frequency. The gene calls are TRBV7-9 and TRBJ2-5; the TCRdb D gene call, TRBD1, has no DNA to confirm it. The CDR3 is 13 amino acids. Germline lookup yields CDR1 SEHNR and CDR2 FQNEAQ (reference sequence). CDR3 residues: CASRGPAQETQYF.

V gene TRBV28 combines with J gene TRBJ2-4; lacking DNA, the TRBD2 call made by TCRdb goes unchecked. Germline CDR1 is MDHEN and CDR2 is SYDVKM. This CDR3 contains 15 residues. The CDR3 loop is CASKAGTQAKNIQYF.

This chain joins TRBV29-1 and TRBJ2-7; TCRdb indicates TRBD1, and absent DNA this call remains unverified. The germline V gene has CDR1 SQVTM and CDR2 ANQGSEA. The CDR3 covers 16 residues. CDR3 protein: CSVEDRGRVEPCEQYF.

V and J are TRBV18 and TRBJ1-5; TCRdb returns TRBD1, unconfirmable since there is no DNA. The CDR3 sequence is 17 residues long. Germline V gene lookup returns CDR1 KGHSH and CDR2 LQKENI. This chain's CDR3 is CASSHPSGTGGLQPQHF.

V is TRBV9 and J is TRBJ1-1; TCRdb outputs TRBD1, but without DNA this stays unchecked. The germline V gene encodes CDR1 SGDLS and CDR2 YYNGEE. This CDR3 is 14 amino acids long. The CDR3 sequence: CASSVGGIRTEAFF.

The chain joins TRBV20-1 to TRBJ2-7. Per germline, CDR1 DFQATT and CDR2 SNEGSKA (reference sequence). The CDR3 contains 13 residues. CDR3 amino acids: CSATDQTSYEQYF.

The chain joins TRBV2 to TRBJ2-7; TCRdb gives TRBD1 as the D gene, but with no DNA this cannot be confirmed. This CDR3 contains 15 residues. CDR1 SNHLY and CDR2 FYNNEI come from the germline V gene. The CDR3 protein is CASRPGTGASYEQYF. The whole variable domain, filled in from reference TRBV2 and TRBJ2-7, reads EPEVTQTPSHQVTQMGQEVILRCVPISNHLYFYWYRQILGQKVEFLVSFYNNEISEKSEIFDDQFSVERPDGSNFTLKIRSTKLEDSAMYFCASRPGTGASYEQYFGPGTRLTVT.

This clonotype counts as medium-sized by frequency. The gene calls are TRBV4-1 and TRBJ1-2; TCRdb outputs TRBD1, but without DNA this stays unchecked. The CDR3 covers 14 residues. The germline V gene encodes CDR1 MGHRA and CDR2 YSYEKL. This CDR3 reads CASSPGQGARGYTF.

The chain is built from TRBV27 and TRBJ2-7; TCRdb's D call, TRBD1, is unchecked because there is no DNA. The CDR3 loop spans 14 amino acids. CDR1 is MNHEY and CDR2 is SMNVEV in the germline V gene (reference sequence). The CDR3 sequence is CASSPWTGGNEQYF.

According to its frequency, this clonotype is medium-sized. The V gene is TRBV4-1, the J gene TRBJ2-7. The CDR3 runs 14 residues. The germline gives CDR1 MGHRA, CDR2 YSYEKL. CDR3 loop: CASSQSKGSYEQYF.

V and J are TRBV5-5 and TRBJ2-2; lacking DNA, the TRBD2 call made by TCRdb goes unchecked. Germline-derived CDR1 and CDR2 are SGHKS and YYEKEE (reference sequence). There are 16 residues in the CDR3. The CDR3: CASSLTSGGPSGELFF.

The chain couples TRBV6-2 or TRBV6-3 to TRBJ2-1; with no DNA, the TCRdb D assignment of TRBD1 cannot be verified. This CDR3 has 11 amino acids. Germline assignment: CDR1 MNHEY and CDR2 SVGEGT. This CDR3 reads CASAYPGEQFF.

The chain links TRBV12-3 or TRBV12-4 to TRBJ2-1; TCRdb returns TRBD1, unconfirmable since there is no DNA. The CDR3 runs to 15 residues. This CDR3 reads CASSLVLAGRGEQFF.